A single sample is the source of the 20 T cell receptor beta chains below, sequenced in a study of blood T cell repertoires in COVID-19. TCRdb's copy holds only in-frame clones and misses some; the assay was immunoSEQ multiplex PCR. Of about 260,000 clones in the sample, around 87% were seen once. The sequenced sample consisted of peripheral blood. Receptor source: a woman aged 45-60 years with acute or convalescent COVID-19.

The rearrangement uses TRBV6-5 and TRBJ1-6; tentative D call: TRBD1 (5 bases). Trimming shortened V by 2 bases and J by 7 bases, and 15 bases separated the two germline ends. The CDR3 totals 16 residues. Germline V CDR1 and CDR2: MNHEY, SVGAGI. Here the CDR3 DNA reads TGTGCCAGCAGTTACGGAACAGGACAATACAATTCACCCCTCCACTTT. It yields the protein CASSYGTGQYNSPLHF.

This chain joins TRBV29-1 and TRBJ2-1, with 9 nucleotides matching TRBD2. V lost 6 bases, J lost 0 bases, and 3 bases stayed unmatched. Germline assignment: CDR1 SQVTM and CDR2 ANQGSEA. This CDR3 is built from 14 residues. The CDR3 spells CSVLSGSSYNEQFF. In DNA form, the CDR3 reads TGCAGCGTCCTTAGCGGGAGCTCCTACAATGAGCAGTTCTTC.

The V call is TRBV19, the J call TRBJ1-5; D is ambiguous. The CDR3 sequence is 15 residues long. Germline assignment: CDR1 LNHDA and CDR2 SQIVND (reference sequence). The ends were cut back, 7 bases at V and 3 bases at J, with 16 bases in the middle. CDR3 sequence: CASTTPGSFNQPQHF. The CDR3 nucleotides read TGTGCCAGTACCACCCCGGGGAGTTTCAATCAGCCCCAGCATTTT.

The gene calls are TRBV18 and TRBJ2-7; the match to TRBD1 covers 9 bases. From germline, CDR1 is KGHSH and CDR2 LQKENI. This CDR3 has 15 amino acids. The J segment lost 2 bases and the V segment lost 5 bases, leaving 7 bases of the junction unmatched. CDR3 protein: CASSGTGTRTYEQYF. CDR3 DNA: TGTGCCAGCTCAGGGACAGGGACGAGGACCTACGAGCAGTACTTC.

The chain recombines TRBV29-1 with TRBJ1-4, with no clear D. Between the trimmed V and J ends, which lost 0 bases and 4 bases, there was a span of 6 bases. The germline V gene encodes CDR1 SQVTM and CDR2 ANQGSEA. The length of the CDR3 is 13 residues. CDR3 sequence (DNA): TGCAGCGTTGAAGATCCGGGTAATGAAAAACTGTTTTTT. Protein: CSVEDPGNEKLFF.

The J gene is TRBJ1-4, the V gene TRBV15, with 10 bases aligning to TRBD1. The CDR3 is 15 amino acids. The germline gives CDR1 LNHNV, CDR2 YYDKDF (reference sequence). V lost 3 bases and J lost 5; bases outside the gene matches: 3. CDR3 residues: CATSSRDRGNEKLFF. The CDR3, as DNA: TGTGCCACCAGCAGCCGGGACAGGGGAAATGAAAAACTGTTTTTT.

The chain couples TRBV5-5 to TRBJ1-2; maybe TRBD1 (5 bases). This CDR3 is built from 13 residues. Germline lookup yields CDR1 SGHKS and CDR2 YYEKEE (reference sequence). Trimming stripped 0 bases from V and 7 bases from J, with 10 bases between. The CDR3 loop is CASSLVGGSGYTF. The CDR3 nucleotides read TGTGCCAGCAGCTTGGTGGGGGGAAGTGGCTACACCTTC.

V is TRBV6-4 and J is TRBJ1-6; D unclear. The V and J ends lost 4 bases and 5 bases respectively, with 6 bases between them. CDR1 is MRHNA and CDR2 is SNTAGT in the germline V gene. The length of the CDR3 is 13 residues. CDR3 sequence reads: CASSVGDNSPLHF. The DNA for the CDR3 is TGTGCCAGCAGTGTCGGAGATAATTCACCCCTCCACTTT.

This clone was seen once. J is TRBJ2-1 and V is TRBV7-3; the D gene is possibly TRBD2 (5 bases). There are 14 residues in the CDR3. CDR1 and CDR2 (germline): SGHTA, FQGTGA. With 2 bases removed from V and 5 bases from J, the gap between germline ends came to 10 bases. The CDR3 coding sequence is TGTGCCAGCAGCTTATCCGGGATTAACAATGAGCAGTTCTTC. This translates into CASSLSGINNEQFF.

This clone occurred once. CDR3 DNA sequence: TGCGCCAGCAGCCGCAGTGTTGAGGGAGTGGGCTACACCTTC. Translated, it gives CASSRSVEGVGYTF. This sequence joins TRBV5-1 and TRBJ1-2; D uncertain. V dropped 4 bases and J dropped 8 bases, with 18 bases sitting between them. Germline lookup yields CDR1 SGHRS and CDR2 YFSETQ. The CDR3 length is 14 residues.

The chain recombines TRBV28 with TRBJ2-7; 8 bases agree with TRBD2. The CDR3 extends over 14 amino acids. Germline CDR1 and CDR2: MDHEN and SYDVKM. The CDR3: CVSESGGPAYEQYF. The DNA for the CDR3 is TGTGTATCCGAGTCGGGGGGGCCTGCCTACGAGCAGTACTTC. Using reference TRBV28 and TRBJ2-7 for the parts outside the CDR3, the full variable domain is DVKVTQSSRYLVKRTGEKVFLECVQDMDHENMFWYRQDPGLGLRLIYFSYDVKMKEKGDIPEGYSVSREKKERFSLILESASTNQTSMYLCVSESGGPAYEQYFGPGTRLTVT.

The genes are TRBV21-1 and TRBJ1-4. TRBV21-1 is termed a pseudogene. This CDR3 spans 15 amino acids. The DNA of the CDR3 is TGTGCCAGCAGCACAAGTAGTACAACTAATGAAAAACTGTTTTTT. Protein: CASSTSSTTNEKLFF.

The rearrangement uses TRBV28 and TRBJ2-7; 8 bases match TRBD1. CDR3 length: 15 residues. J was trimmed by 2 bases and V by 5 bases; bases with no gene match: 8. Germline assignment: CDR1 MDHEN and CDR2 SYDVKM. The CDR3 sequence is CASSLPWTGTYEQYF. The CDR3 DNA is TGTGCCAGCAGTCTGCCCTGGACAGGGACCTACGAGCAGTACTTC.

The V call is TRBV27, the J call TRBJ2-3; a weak D match, TRBD2 (7 bases). The CDR3 has 17 residues. CDR1 MNHEY and CDR2 SMNVEV come from the germline V gene (reference sequence). The V end lost 6 bases, the J end lost 4 bases, and 23 bases lay between the germline ends. The CDR3 region is CASRRLGGGSAPDTQYF. The CDR3 DNA is TGTGCCAGCAGAAGGTTGGGGGGCGGGAGCGCCCCAGATACGCAGTATTTT.

This chain uses TRBV5-1 with TRBJ2-3, with 8 bases that match TRBD2. The CDR3 has 15 residues. Trimming took 6 bases from V and 2 from J; bases not matched to a gene: 8. From germline, CDR1 is SGHRS and CDR2 YFSETQ. The CDR3 is CASKPGLGATDTQYF. CDR3 nucleotide sequence: TGCGCCAGCAAACCGGGACTAGGAGCCACAGATACGCAGTATTTT.

V is TRBV4-3 and J is TRBJ2-1; 7 nucleotides agree with TRBD1. Per germline, CDR1 LGHNA and CDR2 YSLEER. The V gene end was trimmed by 4 bases and the J gene end by 2 bases; junction bases not matched to a gene: 5. The CDR3 is 15 residues long. CDR3 sequence reads: CASSRDSFTYNEQFF. CDR3 DNA: TGCGCCAGCAGCCGGGACAGTTTTACCTACAATGAGCAGTTCTTC.

V is TRBV6-2 or TRBV6-3 and J is TRBJ2-1; 15 bases agree with TRBD2. CDR3 size: 18 residues. The V and J ends lost 3 bases and 5 bases, in that order; junction bases with no gene match: 8. CDR1 is MNHEY and CDR2 is SVGEGT in the germline V gene. The DNA for the CDR3 is TGTGCCAGCAGTTATGGACTAGCGGGAGGGCGCCGTAACAATGAGCAGTTCTTC. This codes for CASSYGLAGGRRNNEQFF.

The chain combines TRBV4-2 with TRBJ1-5; D is uncertain. Germline V gene data show CDR1 as LGHNA and CDR2 as YNFKEQ. There are 14 residues in the CDR3. V was cut by 2 bases and J by 2 bases, with 7 bases left in between. CDR3 coding DNA: TGTGCCAGCAGCCAAATTGAGGGCAATCAGCCCCAGCATTTT. It translates to CASSQIEGNQPQHF.

The gene calls are TRBV4-2 and TRBJ1-2; no clear D gene. Trimming removed 1 base at V and 3 bases at J, with 15 bases between. The CDR3 spans 16 residues. Germline values: CDR1 LGHNA, CDR2 YNFKEQ. The CDR3 DNA is TGTGCCAGCAGCCAAGGTGCGCGGGTACGACACTATGGCTACACCTTC. Protein: CASSQGARVRHYGYTF.

The rearrangement uses TRBV19 and TRBJ2-7; 10 bases match TRBD1. The CDR3 loop spans 15 amino acids. Germline V CDR1 and CDR2: LNHDA, SQIVND (reference sequence). Trimming at V came to 5 bases and at J to 1 base, leaving 5 bases not matched to a gene. The CDR3 is CASSVDRGKSYEQYF. The CDR3, as DNA: TGTGCCAGTAGTGTGGACAGGGGGAAATCCTACGAGCAGTACTTC.